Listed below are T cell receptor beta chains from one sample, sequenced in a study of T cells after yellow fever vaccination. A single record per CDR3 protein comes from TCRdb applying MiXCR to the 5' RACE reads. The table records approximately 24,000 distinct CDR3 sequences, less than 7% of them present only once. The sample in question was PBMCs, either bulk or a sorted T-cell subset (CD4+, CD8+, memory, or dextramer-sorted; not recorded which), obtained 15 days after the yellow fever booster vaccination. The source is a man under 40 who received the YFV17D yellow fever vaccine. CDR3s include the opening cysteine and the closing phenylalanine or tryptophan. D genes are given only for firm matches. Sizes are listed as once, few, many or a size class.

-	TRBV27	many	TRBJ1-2	CASSSISRAKGYTF	TGTGCCAGCAGTTCCATTTCCAGGGCTAAGGGCTACACCTTC
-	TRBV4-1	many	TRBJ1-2	CASSLTGTEANYGYTF	TGCGCCAGCAGCCTAACAGGGACTGAGGCTAACTATGGCTACACCTTC
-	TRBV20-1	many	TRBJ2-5	CSATRTAKQETQYF	TGCAGTGCTACCCGGACAGCCAAACAAGAGACCCAGTACTTC
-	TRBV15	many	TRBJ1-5	CATSRSPSSNQPQHF	TGTGCCACCAGCAGATCCCCCTCTAGCAATCAGCCCCAGCATTTT
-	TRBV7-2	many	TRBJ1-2	CASSLAGQSHGYTF	TGTGCCAGCAGCTTAGCTGGCCAGTCTCATGGCTACACCTTC
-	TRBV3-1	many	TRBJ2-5	CASSPLRDSGQETQYF	TGTGCCAGCAGCCCCCTGCGGGATAGCGGCCAAGAGACCCAGTACTTC
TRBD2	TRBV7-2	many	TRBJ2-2	CASSLAPAGDTGELFF	TGTGCCAGCAGCTTAGCTCCAGCGGGAGATACCGGGGAGCTGTTTTTT
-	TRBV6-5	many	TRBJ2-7	CASRPSVGEQYF	TGTGCCAGCCGCCCTTCGGTCGGCGAGCAGTACTTC
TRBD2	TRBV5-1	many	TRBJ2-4	CASSQGTSGALAKNIQYF	TGCGCCAGCAGCCAAGGGACTAGCGGAGCTCTAGCCAAAAACATTCAGTACTTC
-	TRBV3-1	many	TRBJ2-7	CASSQGAGMIEQYF	TGTGCCAGCAGCCAAGGAGCAGGGATGATCGAGCAGTACTTC
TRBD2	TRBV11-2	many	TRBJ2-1	CASSPRLAGEVDEQFF	TGTGCCAGCAGCCCTCGACTAGCGGGAGAGGTCGATGAGCAGTTCTTC
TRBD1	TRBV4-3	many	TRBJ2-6	CASSQVLTDRVGANVLTF	TGCGCCAGCAGCCAAGTCCTGACTGACAGGGTTGGGGCCAACGTCCTGACTTTC
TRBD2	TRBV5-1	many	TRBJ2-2	CASSAGLAANTGELFF	TGCGCCAGCAGCGCCGGACTAGCGGCTAACACCGGGGAGCTGTTTTTT
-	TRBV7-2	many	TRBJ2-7	CASSSDFSEQYF	TGTGCCAGCAGCTCGGACTTCTCCGAGCAGTACTTC
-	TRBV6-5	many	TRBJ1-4	CASKKGVMDLKLFF	TGTGCCAGCAAAAAGGGGGTTATGGATCTGAAACTGTTTTTT